The 2 T cell receptor beta chains below all came from one sample that was sequenced in a study of T-cell memory formation after mild COVID-19. TCRdb independently ran MiXCR on the 5' RACE reads; one entry per CDR3 protein. The sample contains a few hundred thousand distinct CDR3 sequences, about a sixth of which appear only once. The material sequenced was PBMCs or a T cell subset sorted from them (not recorded which). All receptors derive from a man between 18 and 35 years old who had mild COVID-19 (a few samples of this study predate the infection). Cell type and time point are not known.

The sample holds a few counts of this clonotype. The rearrangement links TRBV5-1 to TRBJ2-5; maybe TRBD1 (6 bases). Germline CDR1 is SGHRS and CDR2 is YFSETQ. This CDR3 has 12 amino acids. The ends were cut back, 7 bases at V and 5 bases at J, with 12 bases in the middle. CDR3 region: CASGTGLETQYF. As DNA, the CDR3 is TGCGCCAGCGGCACAGGGCTGGAGACCCAGTACTTC.

The J gene is TRBJ2-1, the V gene TRBV28; the D gene is possibly TRBD1 (6 bases). CDR1 is MDHEN and CDR2 is SYDVKM in the germline V gene. Trimming took off 3 bases at V and 10 bases at J, with 10 bases between the two ends. CDR3 size: 12 residues. The CDR3 region has the DNA TGTGCCAGCAGTTTCACAGGGAACGAGCAGTTCTTC. This sequence encodes CASSFTGNEQFF.